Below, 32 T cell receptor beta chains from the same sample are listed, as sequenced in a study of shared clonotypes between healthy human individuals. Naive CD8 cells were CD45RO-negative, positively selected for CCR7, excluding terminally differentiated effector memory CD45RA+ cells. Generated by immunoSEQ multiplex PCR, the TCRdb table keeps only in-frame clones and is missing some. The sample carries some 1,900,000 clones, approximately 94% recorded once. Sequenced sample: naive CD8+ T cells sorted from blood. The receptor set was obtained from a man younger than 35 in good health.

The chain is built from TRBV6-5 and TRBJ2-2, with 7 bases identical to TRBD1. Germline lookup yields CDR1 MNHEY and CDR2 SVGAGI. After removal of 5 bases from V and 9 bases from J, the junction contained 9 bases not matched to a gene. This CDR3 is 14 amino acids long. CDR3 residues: CASSVQGSNRELFF. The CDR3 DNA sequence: TGTGCCAGCAGTGTACAGGGGTCCAATCGGGAGCTGTTTTTT.

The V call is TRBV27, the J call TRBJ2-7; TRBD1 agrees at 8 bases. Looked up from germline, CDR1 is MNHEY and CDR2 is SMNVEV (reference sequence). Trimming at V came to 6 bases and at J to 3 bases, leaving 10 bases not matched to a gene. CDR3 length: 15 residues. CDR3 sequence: CASSYSTGVVYEQYF. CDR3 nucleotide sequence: TGTGCCAGCAGCTACTCGACAGGGGTAGTCTACGAGCAGTACTTC.

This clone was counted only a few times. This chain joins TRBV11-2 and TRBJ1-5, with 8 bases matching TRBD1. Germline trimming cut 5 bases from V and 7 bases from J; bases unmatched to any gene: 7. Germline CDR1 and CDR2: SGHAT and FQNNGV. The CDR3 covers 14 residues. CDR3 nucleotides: TGTGCCAGCAGCATCGGACAGGGTATACAGCCCCAGCATTTT. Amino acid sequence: CASSIGQGIQPQHF.

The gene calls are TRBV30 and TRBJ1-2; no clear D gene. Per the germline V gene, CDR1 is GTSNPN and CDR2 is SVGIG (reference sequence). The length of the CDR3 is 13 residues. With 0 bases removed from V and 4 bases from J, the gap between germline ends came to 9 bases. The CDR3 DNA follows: TGTGCCTGGAGTGTTGGGCAGGTCTATGGCTACACCTTC. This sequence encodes CAWSVGQVYGYTF.

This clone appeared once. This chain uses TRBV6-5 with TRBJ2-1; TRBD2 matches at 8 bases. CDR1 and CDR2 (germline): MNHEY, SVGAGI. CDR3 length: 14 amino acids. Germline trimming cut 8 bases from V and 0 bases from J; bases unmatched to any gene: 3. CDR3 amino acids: CASAAGGSYNEQFF. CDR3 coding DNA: TGTGCCAGCGCCGCGGGGGGCTCCTACAATGAGCAGTTCTTC.

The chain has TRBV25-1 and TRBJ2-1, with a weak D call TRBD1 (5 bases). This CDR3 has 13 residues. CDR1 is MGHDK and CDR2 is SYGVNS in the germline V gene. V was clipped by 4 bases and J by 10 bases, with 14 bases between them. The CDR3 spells CASSAIQGSEQFF. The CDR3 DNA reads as TGTGCCAGCAGTGCGATTCAGGGATCGGAGCAGTTCTTC.

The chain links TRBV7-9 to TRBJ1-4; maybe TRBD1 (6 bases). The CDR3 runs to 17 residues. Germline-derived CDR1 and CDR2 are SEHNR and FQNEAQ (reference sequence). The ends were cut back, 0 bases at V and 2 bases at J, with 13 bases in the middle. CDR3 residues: CASSLALGGATNEKLFF. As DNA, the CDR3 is TGTGCCAGCAGCTTAGCGCTAGGGGGGGCGACTAATGAAAAACTGTTTTTT.

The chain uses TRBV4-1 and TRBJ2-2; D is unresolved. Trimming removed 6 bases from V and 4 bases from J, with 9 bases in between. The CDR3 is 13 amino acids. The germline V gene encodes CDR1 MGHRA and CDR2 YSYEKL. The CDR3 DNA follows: TGCGCCAGCAGTCACACTGGCACCGGGGAGCTGTTTTTT. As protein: CASSHTGTGELFF.

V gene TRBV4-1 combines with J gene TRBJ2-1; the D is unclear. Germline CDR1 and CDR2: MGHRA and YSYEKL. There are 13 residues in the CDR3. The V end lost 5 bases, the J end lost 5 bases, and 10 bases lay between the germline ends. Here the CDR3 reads CASSAESNNEQFF. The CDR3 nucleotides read TGCGCCAGCAGCGCTGAAAGCAACAATGAGCAGTTCTTC.

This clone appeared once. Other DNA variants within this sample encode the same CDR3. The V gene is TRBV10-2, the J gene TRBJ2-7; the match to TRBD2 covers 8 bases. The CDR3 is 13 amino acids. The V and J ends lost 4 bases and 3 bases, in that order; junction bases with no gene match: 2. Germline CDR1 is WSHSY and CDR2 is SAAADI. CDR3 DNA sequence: TGCGCCAGCAGTGTCAGCGGGAGCTACGAGCAGTACTTC. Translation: CASSVSGSYEQYF.

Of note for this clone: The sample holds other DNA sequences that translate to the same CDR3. CDR3 nucleotide sequence: TGTGCCAGCAGCGTAGGGCTGGGGCAGCCCCAGCATTTT. Protein: CASSVGLGQPQHF. This chain joins TRBV9 and TRBJ1-5; D ambiguous. This CDR3 spans 13 amino acids. V lost 0 bases and J lost 7, with 8 bases in between. The germline gives CDR1 SGDLS, CDR2 YYNGEE.

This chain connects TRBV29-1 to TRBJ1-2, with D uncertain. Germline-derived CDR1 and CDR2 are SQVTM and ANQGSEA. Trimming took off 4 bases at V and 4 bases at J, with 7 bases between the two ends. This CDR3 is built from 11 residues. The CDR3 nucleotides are TGCAGCGTTGTTTGGGCCTATGGCTACACCTTC. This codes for CSVVWAYGYTF. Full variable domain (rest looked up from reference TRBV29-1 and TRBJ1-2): SAVISQKPSRDICQRGTSLTIQCQVDSQVTMMFWYRQQPGQSLTLIATANQGSEATYESGFVIDKFPISRPNLTFSTLTVSNMSPEDSSIYLCSVVWAYGYTFGSGTRLTVV.

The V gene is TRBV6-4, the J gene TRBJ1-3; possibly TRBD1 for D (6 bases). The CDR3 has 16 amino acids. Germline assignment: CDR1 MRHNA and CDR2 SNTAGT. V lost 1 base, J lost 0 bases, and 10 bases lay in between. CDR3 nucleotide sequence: TGTGCCAGCAGTGACTTACGGACAGCCTCTGGAAACACCATATATTTT. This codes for CASSDLRTASGNTIYF.

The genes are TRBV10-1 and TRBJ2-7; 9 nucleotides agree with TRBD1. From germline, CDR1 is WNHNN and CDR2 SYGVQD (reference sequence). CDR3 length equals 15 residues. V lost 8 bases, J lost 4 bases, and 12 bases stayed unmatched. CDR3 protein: CASEVLRDRVYEQYF. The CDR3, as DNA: TGCGCCAGCGAGGTCCTCCGGGACAGGGTATACGAGCAGTACTTC.

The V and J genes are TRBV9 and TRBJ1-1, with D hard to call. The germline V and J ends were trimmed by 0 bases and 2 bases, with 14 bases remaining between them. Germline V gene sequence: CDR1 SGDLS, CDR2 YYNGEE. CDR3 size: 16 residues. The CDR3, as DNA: TGTGCCAGCAGCGTAGATTGGATAGGTAGCAACACTGAAGCTTTCTTT. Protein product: CASSVDWIGSNTEAFF.

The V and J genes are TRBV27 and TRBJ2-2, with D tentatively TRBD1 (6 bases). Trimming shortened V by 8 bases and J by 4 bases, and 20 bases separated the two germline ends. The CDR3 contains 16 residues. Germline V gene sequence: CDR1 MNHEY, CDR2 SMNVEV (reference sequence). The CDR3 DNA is TGTGCCAGCCTCCCGTTGGGGGCTGGAGTCACCGGGGAGCTGTTTTTT. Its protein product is CASLPLGAGVTGELFF.

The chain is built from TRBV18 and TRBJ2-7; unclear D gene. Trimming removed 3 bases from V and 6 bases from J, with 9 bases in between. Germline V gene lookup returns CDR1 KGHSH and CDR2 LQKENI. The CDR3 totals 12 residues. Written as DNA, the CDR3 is TGTGCCAGCTCACCGGCAGGCCCCGAGCAGTACTTC. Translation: CASSPAGPEQYF.

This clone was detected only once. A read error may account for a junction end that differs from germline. The CDR3 is CASSSEGGLTLF. The CDR3 nucleotides read TGTGCCAGCAGCTCCGAAGGGGGCCTGACGCTCTTC. The chain combines TRBV7-9 with TRBJ2-1; TRBD1 matches at 7 bases. This CDR3 is built from 12 residues. In germline, CDR1 is SEHNR, CDR2 FQNEAQ (reference sequence). The whole variable domain, filled in from reference TRBV7-9 and TRBJ2-1, reads DTGVSQNPRHKITKRGQNVTFRCDPISEHNRLYWYRQTLGQGPEFLTYFQNEAQLEKSRLLSDRFSAERPKGSFSTLEIQRTEQGDSAMYLCASSSEGGLTLFGPGTRLTVL.

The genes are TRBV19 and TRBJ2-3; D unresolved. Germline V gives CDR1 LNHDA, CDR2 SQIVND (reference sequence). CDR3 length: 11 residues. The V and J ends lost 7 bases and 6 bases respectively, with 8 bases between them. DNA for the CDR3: TGTGCCAGTAAAGGACGGGATACGCAGTATTTT. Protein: CASKGRDTQYF.

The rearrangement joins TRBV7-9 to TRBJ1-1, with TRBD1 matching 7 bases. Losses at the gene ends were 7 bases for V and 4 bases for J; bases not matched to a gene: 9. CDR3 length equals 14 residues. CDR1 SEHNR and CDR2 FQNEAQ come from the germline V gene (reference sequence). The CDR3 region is CASKTGTGSTEAFF. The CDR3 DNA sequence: TGTGCCAGCAAGACAGGGACGGGGAGCACTGAAGCTTTCTTT.

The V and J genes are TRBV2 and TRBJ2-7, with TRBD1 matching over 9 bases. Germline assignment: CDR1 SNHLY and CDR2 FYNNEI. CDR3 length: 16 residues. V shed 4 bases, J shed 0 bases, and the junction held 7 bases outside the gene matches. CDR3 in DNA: TGTGCCAGCAGTGGACAGGGGGTTCTCCCCTCCTACGAGCAGTACTTC. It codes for CASSGQGVLPSYEQYF. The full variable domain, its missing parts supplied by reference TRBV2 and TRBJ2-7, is EPEVTQTPSHQVTQMGQEVILRCVPISNHLYFYWYRQILGQKVEFLVSFYNNEISEKSEIFDDQFSVERPDGSNFTLKIRSTKLEDSAMYFCASSGQGVLPSYEQYFGPGTRLTVT.

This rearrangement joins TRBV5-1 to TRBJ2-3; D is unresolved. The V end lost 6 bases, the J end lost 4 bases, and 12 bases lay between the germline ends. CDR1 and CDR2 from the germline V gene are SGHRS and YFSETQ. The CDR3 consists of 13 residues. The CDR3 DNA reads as TGCGCCAGCACCGGTATAGCCCCAGATACGCAGTATTTT. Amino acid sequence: CASTGIAPDTQYF.

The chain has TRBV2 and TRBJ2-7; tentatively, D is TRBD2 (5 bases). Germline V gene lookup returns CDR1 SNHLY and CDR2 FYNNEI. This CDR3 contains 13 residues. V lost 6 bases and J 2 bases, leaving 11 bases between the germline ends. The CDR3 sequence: CASRSGMTYEQYF. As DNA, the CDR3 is TGTGCCAGCAGGTCCGGGATGACCTACGAGCAGTACTTC.

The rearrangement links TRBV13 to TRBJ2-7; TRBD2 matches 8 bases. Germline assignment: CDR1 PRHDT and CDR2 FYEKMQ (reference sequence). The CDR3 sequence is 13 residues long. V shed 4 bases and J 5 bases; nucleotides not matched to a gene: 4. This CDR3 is CASSSGGGDEQYF. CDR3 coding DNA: TGTGCCAGCAGCTCCGGGGGGGGCGACGAGCAGTACTTC. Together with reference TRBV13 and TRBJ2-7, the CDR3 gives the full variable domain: AAGVIQSPRHLIKEKRETATLKCYPIPRHDTVYWYQQGPGQDPQFLISFYEKMQSDKGSIPDRFSAQQFSDYHSELNMSSLELGDSALYFCASSSGGGDEQYFGPGTRLTVT.

CDR3 sequence (DNA): TGTGCCAGCAGCTACCTGGACAGCTCCTATGGCTACACCTTC. Amino acid sequence: CASSYLDSSYGYTF. The chain joins TRBV5-4 to TRBJ1-2, with a possible D match to TRBD1 (6 bases). Per the germline V gene, CDR1 is SGHNT and CDR2 is YYREEE (reference sequence). Between the trimmed V and J ends, which lost 3 bases and 4 bases, there was a span of 13 bases. This CDR3 has 14 residues.

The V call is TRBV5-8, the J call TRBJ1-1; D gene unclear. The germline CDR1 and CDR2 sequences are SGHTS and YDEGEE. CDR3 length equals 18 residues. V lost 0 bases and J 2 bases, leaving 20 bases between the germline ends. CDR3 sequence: CASSLGGLFNHSNTEAFF. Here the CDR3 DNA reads TGTGCCAGCAGCTTGGGTGGGCTCTTCAACCATAGCAACACTGAAGCTTTCTTT.

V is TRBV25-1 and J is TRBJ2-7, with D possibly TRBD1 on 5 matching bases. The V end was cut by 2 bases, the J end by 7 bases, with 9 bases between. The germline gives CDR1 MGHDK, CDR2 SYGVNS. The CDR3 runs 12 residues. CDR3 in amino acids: CASSETGYEQYF. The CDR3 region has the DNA TGTGCCAGCAGTGAAACAGGCTATGAGCAGTACTTC.

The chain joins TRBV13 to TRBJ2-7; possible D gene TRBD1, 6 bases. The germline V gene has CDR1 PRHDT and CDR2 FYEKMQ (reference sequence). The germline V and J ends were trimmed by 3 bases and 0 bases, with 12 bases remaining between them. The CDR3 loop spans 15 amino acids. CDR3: CASSFLGQFSYEQYF. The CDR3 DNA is TGTGCCAGCAGCTTTCTGGGACAATTCTCCTACGAGCAGTACTTC.

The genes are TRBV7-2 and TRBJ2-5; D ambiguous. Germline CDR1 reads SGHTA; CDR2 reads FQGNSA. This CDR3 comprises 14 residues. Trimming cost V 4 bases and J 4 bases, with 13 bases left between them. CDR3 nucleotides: TGTGCCAGCAGCTCCGAACATAGGGCAGAGACCCAGTACTTC. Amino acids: CASSSEHRAETQYF.

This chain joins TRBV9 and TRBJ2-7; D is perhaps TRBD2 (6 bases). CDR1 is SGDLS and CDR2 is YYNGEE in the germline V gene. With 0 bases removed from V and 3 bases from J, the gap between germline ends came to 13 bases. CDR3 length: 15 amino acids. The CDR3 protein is CASSVDRGASYEQYF. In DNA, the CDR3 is TGTGCCAGCAGCGTAGACCGCGGGGCAAGCTACGAGCAGTACTTC.

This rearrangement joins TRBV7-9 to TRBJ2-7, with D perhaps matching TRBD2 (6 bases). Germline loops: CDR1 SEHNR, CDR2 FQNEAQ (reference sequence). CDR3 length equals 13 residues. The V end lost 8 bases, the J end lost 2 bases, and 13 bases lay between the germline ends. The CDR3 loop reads CASGEESPYEQYF. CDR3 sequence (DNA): TGTGCCAGCGGGGAGGAATCCCCCTACGAGCAGTACTTC. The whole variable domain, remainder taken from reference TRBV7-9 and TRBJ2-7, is DTGVSQNPRHKITKRGQNVTFRCDPISEHNRLYWYRQTLGQGPEFLTYFQNEAQLEKSRLLSDRFSAERPKGSFSTLEIQRTEQGDSAMYLCASGEESPYEQYFGPGTRLTVT.

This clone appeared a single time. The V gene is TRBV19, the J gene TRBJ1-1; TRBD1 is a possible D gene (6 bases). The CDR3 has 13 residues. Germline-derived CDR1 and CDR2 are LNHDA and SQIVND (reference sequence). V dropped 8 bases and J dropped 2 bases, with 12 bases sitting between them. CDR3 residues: CASHGGANTEAFF. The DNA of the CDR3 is TGTGCCAGTCACGGGGGGGCCAACACTGAAGCTTTCTTT.